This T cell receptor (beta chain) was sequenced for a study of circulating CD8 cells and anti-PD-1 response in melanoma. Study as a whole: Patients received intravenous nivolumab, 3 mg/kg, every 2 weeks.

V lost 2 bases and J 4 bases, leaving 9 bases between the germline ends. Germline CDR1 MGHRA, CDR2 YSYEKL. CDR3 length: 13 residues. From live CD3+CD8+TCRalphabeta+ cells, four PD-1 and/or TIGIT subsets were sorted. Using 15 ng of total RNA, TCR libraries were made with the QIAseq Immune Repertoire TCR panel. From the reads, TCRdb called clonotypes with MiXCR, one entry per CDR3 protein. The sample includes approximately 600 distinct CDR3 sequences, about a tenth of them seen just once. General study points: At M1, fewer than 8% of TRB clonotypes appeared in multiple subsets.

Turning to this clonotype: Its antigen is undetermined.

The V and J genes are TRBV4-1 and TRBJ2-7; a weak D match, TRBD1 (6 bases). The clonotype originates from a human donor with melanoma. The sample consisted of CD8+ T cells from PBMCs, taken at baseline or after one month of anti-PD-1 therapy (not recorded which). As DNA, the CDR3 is TGCGCCAGCAGCCAAAACAGGGATTACGAGCAGTACTTC. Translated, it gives CASSQNRDYEQYF.